This record covers a single T cell receptor (beta chain). What it binds is unknown. This specimen comes from a study of T cell responses to AZD1222 COVID-19 vaccine. The study's findings and limits: Most donors were white British and more were female, and clonal diversity was possibly underestimated. Just 5 to 7 AZD1222 recipients were seropositive at baseline. A reported finding is that nearly half of spike-specific TCRs target unmutated variant regions.

CDR1 and CDR2 (germline): SGHRS, YFSETQ. The CDR3 has 15 amino acids. V lost 4 bases, J lost 2 bases, and 5 bases stayed unmatched. Clones were read by immunoSEQ multiplex PCR, and TCRdb kept only the in-frame ones, dropping some. The table lists about 110,000 clones, approximately 89% of them singletons. This specimen consisted of peripheral blood, obtained on day 0 of MenACWY control vaccination. The chain joins TRBV5-1 to TRBJ2-7; 11 bases fit TRBD2. The source is an adult in good health. The DNA for the CDR3 is TGCGCCAGCAGCCTGGGACTAGCGGAGCCCTACGAGCAGTACTTC. Translated: CASSLGLAEPYEQYF.